This TCR beta chain was profiled in a study of beta chain features in type 1 diabetes. Looking at the study overall: Age, gender and cell yields were alike across patients and healthy donors.

Germline CDR1 reads SNHLY; CDR2 reads FYNNEI. The germline V and J ends were trimmed by 9 bases and 0 bases, with 15 bases remaining between them. CDR3 length: 15 residues. Of the isolated RNA, all was reverse transcribed, and so the sequenced material was expressed TCRB transcripts. About 3.7 million reads on average were seen across naive, central memory and regulatory T cell samples. Repertoires were generated with immunoSEQ multiplex PCR, while TCRdb's copy carries only in-frame clones and drops some. There are 900,000 or so clones in the sample; roughly 15% occur only once, and 0.023% lies in the top ten. Over 95% purity was reached by all sorted populations.

The chain carries TRBV2 and TRBJ1-3, with D unresolved. The receptor's source is a woman under 30 in good health. Sequenced input: naive CD4+ T cells from blood. CDR3 protein: CASRRAGISGNTIYF. Here the CDR3 DNA reads TGTGCCAGTCGGAGGGCGGGGATCTCTGGAAACACCATATATTTT.